This record concerns one TCR beta chain sequence. The assay was immunoSEQ multiplex PCR, and TCRdb's table has in-frame clones only and misses some. This table has around 68,000 clones, around 84% appearing once. These data belong to a study of control samples from healthy donors and cancer patients. The CDR3 contains 14 residues. Looked up from germline, CDR1 is KGHSH and CDR2 is LQKENI. Trimming took 6 bases from V and 3 from J, leaving 14 bases between them. This sequence originates from a man between 45 and 60 years old in good health. The genes are TRBV18 and TRBJ1-1, with a possible D match to TRBD1 (5 bases). The sample consisted of blood. As DNA, the CDR3 is TGTGCCAGCTCCCTTTGGACAACGGACACTGAAGCTTTCTTT. Residues: CASSLWTTDTEAFF.